This TCR beta chain is drawn from a study of neurological immune-mediated disorders. TCRdb itself ran the 5' RACE reads through MiXCR, one entry per CDR3 protein. The sample comprises roughly 53,000 distinct CDR3 sequences, roughly 8.4% of which are singletons, and over 1.5% rests with the top ten. The sample's time point: longitudinal time-point 3. By share, this clonotype counts as medium-sized. The sample taken for sequencing was PBMCs. This receptor was taken from a woman in her thirties or forties in good health.

The CDR3 bases are TGTGCCAGCAGTGAGGAAATTTCAGGCTTTGAAGCTTTCTTT. It specifies CASSEEISGFEAFF. The J gene is TRBJ1-1, the V gene TRBV25-1; D unclear. This CDR3 region has 14 residues. The germline V gene has CDR1 MGHDK and CDR2 SYGVNS. Trimming left V 3 bases short and J 7 bases short, with 15 bases between.